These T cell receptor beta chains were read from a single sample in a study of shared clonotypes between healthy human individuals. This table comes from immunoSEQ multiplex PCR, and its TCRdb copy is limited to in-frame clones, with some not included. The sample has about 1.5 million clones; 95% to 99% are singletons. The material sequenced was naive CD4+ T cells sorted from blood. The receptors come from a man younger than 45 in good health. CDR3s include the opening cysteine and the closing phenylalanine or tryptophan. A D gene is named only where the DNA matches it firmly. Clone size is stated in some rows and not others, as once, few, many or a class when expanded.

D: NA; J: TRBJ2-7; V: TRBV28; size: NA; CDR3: CASSSPPTRIYEQYF; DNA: TGTGCCAGCAGTTCCCCCCCGACGAGGATCTACGAGCAGTACTTC
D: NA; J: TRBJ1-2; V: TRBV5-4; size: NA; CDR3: CASSLPGLDGYTF; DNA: TGTGCCAGCAGCCTTCCTGGACTAGATGGCTACACCTTC
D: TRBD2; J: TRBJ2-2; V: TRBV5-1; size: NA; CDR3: CASSKGLAGDGTGELFF; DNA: TGCGCCAGCAGCAAGGGACTAGCGGGAGACGGGACCGGGGAGCTGTTTTTT
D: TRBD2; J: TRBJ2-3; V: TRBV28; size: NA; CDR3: CASSLAGVTLGGTDTQYF; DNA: TGTGCCAGCAGCCTAGCGGGAGTCACGCTAGGGGGCACAGATACGCAGTATTTT
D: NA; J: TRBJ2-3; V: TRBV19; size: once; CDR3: CASVVGGTDTQYF; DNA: TGTGCCAGTGTCGTGGGAGGAACAGATACGCAGTATTTT
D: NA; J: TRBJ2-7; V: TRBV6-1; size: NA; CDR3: CASREPQGFVNEQYF; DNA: TGTGCCAGCAGGGAACCTCAGGGGTTTGTGAACGAGCAGTACTTC
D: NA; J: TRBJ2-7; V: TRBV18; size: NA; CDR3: CASSIQGSAEQYF; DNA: TGTGCCAGCTCAATACAGGGTTCGGCCGAGCAGTACTTC
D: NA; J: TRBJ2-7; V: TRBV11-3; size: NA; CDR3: CASSLSRVGEQYF; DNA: TGTGCCAGCAGCCTTAGTAGGGTGGGTGAGCAGTACTTC
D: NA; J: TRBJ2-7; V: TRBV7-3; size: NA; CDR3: CASSSDRYSYEQYF; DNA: TGTGCCAGCAGCTCGGACAGATACTCCTACGAGCAGTACTTC
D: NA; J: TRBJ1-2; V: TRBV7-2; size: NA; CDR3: CASSPLTLGNYGYTF; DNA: TGTGCCAGCAGCCCCCTGACCCTTGGGAACTATGGCTACACCTTC
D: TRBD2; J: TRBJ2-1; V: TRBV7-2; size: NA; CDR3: CASRRGGRAYNEQFF; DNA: TGTGCCAGCAGACGGGGCGGGAGGGCCTACAATGAGCAGTTCTTC
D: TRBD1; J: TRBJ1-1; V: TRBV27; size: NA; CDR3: CARRQGEAFF; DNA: TGTGCCAGAAGACAGGGTGAAGCTTTCTTT
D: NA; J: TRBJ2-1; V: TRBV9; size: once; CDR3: CASSVDHRPMWQFF; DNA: TGTGCCAGCAGCGTAGATCACAGGCCAATGTGGCAGTTCTTC
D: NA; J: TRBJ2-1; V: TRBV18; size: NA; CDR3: CASSTLPGLTYNEQFF; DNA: TGTGCCAGCTCAACCTTGCCGGGACTGACTTACAATGAGCAGTTCTTC
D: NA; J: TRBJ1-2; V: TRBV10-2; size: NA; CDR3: CASSEGQSGYGYTF; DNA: TGCGCCAGCAGTGAGGGGCAGTCCGGGTATGGCTACACCTTC
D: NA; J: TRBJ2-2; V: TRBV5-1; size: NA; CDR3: CASSYGGPNTGELFF; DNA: TGCGCCAGCAGCTATGGGGGCCCGAACACCGGGGAGCTGTTTTTT
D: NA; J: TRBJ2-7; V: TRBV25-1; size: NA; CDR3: CATQRVAAPEQYF; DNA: TGTGCCACCCAGCGGGTCGCTGCACCCGAGCAGTACTTC
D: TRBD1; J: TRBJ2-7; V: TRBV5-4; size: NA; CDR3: CASSLRRTGNYEQYF; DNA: TGTGCCAGCAGCCTAAGACGGACAGGGAATTACGAGCAGTACTTC
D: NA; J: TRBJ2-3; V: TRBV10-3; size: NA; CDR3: CAISPRTDTQYF; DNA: TGTGCCATCAGCCCACGCACAGATACGCAGTATTTT
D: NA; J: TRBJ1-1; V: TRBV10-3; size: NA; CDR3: CAISESANWGLPEAFF; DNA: TGTGCCATCAGTGAGTCGGCCAACTGGGGCCTCCCTGAAGCTTTCTTT
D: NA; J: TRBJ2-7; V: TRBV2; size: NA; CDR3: CASSEAFSYEQYF; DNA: TGTGCCAGCAGTGAAGCGTTCTCCTACGAGCAGTACTTC
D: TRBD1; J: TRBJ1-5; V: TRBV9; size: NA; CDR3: CASSVHRGGQPQHF; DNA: TGTGCCAGCAGCGTTCACAGGGGTGGTCAGCCCCAGCATTTT
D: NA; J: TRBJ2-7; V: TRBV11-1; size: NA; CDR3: CASSLTGTPYEQYF; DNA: TGTGCCAGCAGCCTAACCGGGACACCTTACGAGCAGTACTTC
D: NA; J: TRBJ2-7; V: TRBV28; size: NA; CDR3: CASSLGGSSYEQYF; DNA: TGTGCCAGCAGTTTAGGAGGGAGCTCCTACGAGCAGTACTTC
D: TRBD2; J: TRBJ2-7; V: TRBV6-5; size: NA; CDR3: CASSYATSEKQYF; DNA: TGTGCCAGCAGTTACGCGACTAGCGAAAAGCAGTACTTC
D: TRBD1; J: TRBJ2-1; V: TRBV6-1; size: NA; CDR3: CASSESPTGLYNEQFF; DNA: TGTGCCAGCAGTGAATCCCCGACAGGGCTGTACAATGAGCAGTTCTTC
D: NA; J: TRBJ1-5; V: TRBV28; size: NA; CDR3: CASSLGVGQPQHF; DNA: TGTGCCAGCAGTTTGGGTGTGGGTCAGCCCCAGCATTTT
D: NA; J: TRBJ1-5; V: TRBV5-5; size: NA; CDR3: CASSLGVGARNQPQHF; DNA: TGTGCCAGCAGCTTGGGAGTGGGGGCACGCAATCAGCCCCAGCATTTT
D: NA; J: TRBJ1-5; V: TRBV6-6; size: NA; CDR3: CASQSGAGGNQPQHF; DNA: TGTGCCAGTCAGTCCGGGGCCGGGGGCAATCAGCCCCAGCATTTT
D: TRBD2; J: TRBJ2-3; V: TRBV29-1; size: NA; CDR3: CSVEPGTSGFTDTQYF; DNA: TGCAGCGTTGAACCCGGGACTAGCGGGTTCACAGATACGCAGTATTTT
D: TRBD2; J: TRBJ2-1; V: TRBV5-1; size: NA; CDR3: CASSLVPSGDYNEQFF; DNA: TGCGCCAGCAGCTTGGTACCTAGCGGGGATTACAATGAGCAGTTCTTC
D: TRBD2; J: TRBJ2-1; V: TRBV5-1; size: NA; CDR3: CASSLGLAGAGGQFF; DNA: TGCGCCAGCAGCTTGGGTCTAGCGGGAGCTGGAGGGCAGTTCTTC
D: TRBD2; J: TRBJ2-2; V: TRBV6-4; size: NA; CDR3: CASSALAGGANTGELFF; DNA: TGTGCCAGCAGCGCACTAGCGGGAGGAGCGAACACCGGGGAGCTGTTTTTT
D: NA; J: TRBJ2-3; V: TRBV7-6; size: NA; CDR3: CASSPEGFFTDTQYF; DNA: TGTGCCAGCAGCCCTGAGGGGTTTTTCACAGATACGCAGTATTTT
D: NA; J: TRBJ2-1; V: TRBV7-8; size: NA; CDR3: CASSLAQGTYNEQFF; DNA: TGTGCCAGCAGCTTAGCACAGGGAACCTACAATGAGCAGTTCTTC
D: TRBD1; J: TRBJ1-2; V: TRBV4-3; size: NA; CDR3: CASSQTMMTGEVTF; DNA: TGCGCCAGCAGCCAGACGATGATGACAGGGGAGGTCACCTTC
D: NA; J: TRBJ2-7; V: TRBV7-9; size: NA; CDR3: CASSSTPYEQYF; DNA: TGTGCCAGCAGCTCGACCCCCTACGAGCAGTACTTC
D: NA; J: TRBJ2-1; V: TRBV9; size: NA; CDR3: CASSVGPVAAGYNEQFF; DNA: TGTGCCAGCAGCGTAGGTCCGGTTGCGGCGGGGTACAATGAGCAGTTCTTC
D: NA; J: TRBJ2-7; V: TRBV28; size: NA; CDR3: CASSFDSSYEQYF; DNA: TGTGCCAGCAGTTTCGACAGTTCCTACGAGCAGTACTTC
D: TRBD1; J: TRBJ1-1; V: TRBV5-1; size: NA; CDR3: CASSLARTGEVTEAFF; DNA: TGCGCCAGCAGCTTGGCGAGGACAGGGGAGGTCACTGAAGCTTTCTTT
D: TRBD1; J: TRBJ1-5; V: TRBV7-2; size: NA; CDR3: CASSLDRGDQPQHF; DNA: TGTGCCAGCAGCTTAGACAGGGGGGATCAGCCCCAGCATTTT
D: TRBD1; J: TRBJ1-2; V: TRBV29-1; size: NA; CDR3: CSEGTGVGYTF; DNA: TGCAGCGAAGGGACAGGGGTTGGCTACACCTTC
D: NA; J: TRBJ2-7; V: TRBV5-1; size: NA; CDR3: CASSLGQDAYEQYF; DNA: TGCGCCAGCAGCTTGGGACAGGATGCCTACGAGCAGTACTTC
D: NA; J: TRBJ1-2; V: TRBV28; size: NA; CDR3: CASRQGRVYGYTF; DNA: TGTGCCAGCAGGCAAGGACGAGTGTATGGCTACACCTTC
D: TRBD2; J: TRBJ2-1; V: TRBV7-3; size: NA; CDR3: CASSSLAGGYNEQFF; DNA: TGTGCCAGCAGCTCACTAGCGGGAGGGTACAATGAGCAGTTCTTC
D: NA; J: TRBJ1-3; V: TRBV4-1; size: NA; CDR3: CASSQESGNTIYF; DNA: TGCGCCAGCAGCCAAGAATCTGGAAACACCATATATTTT
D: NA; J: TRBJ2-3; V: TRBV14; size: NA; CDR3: CASSQNTGGHTQYF; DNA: TGTGCCAGCAGCCAGAACACTGGAGGACATACGCAGTATTTT
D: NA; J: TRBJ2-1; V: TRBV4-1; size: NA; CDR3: CASSQERLASYNEQFF; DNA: TGCGCCAGCAGCCAAGAGCGGCTAGCGAGCTACAATGAGCAGTTCTTC
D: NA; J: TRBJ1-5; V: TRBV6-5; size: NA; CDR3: CASSYSHGDNQPQHF; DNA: TGTGCCAGCAGTTACTCTCACGGGGACAATCAGCCCCAGCATTTT
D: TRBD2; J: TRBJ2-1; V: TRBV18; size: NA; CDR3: CASSPGLAGGEQFF; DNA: TGTGCCAGCTCACCGGGACTAGCGGGAGGTGAGCAGTTCTTC
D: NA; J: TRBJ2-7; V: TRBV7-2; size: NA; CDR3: CASRRDTYEQYF; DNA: TGTGCCAGCAGACGGGATACCTACGAGCAGTACTTC
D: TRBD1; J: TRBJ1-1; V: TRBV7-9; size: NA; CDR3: CASDGQGSGWTEAFF; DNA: TGTGCCAGCGACGGACAGGGATCGGGTTGGACTGAAGCTTTCTTT
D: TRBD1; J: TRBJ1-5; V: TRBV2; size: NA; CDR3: CASTKDRGDNSNQPQHF; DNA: TGTGCCAGCACTAAGGACAGGGGGGACAATAGCAATCAGCCCCAGCATTTT
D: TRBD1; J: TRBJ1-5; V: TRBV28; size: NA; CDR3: CATTPGGGGVQPQHF; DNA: TGTGCAACCACCCCGGGAGGGGGCGGCGTTCAGCCCCAGCATTTT
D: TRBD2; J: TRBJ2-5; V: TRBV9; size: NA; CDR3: CASSFGGRTQETQYF; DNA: TGTGCCAGCAGCTTCGGGGGGAGGACTCAAGAGACCCAGTACTTC
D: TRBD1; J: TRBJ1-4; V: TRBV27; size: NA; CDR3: CASSFYPRQGNEKLFF; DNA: TGTGCCAGCAGTTTCTACCCGAGACAGGGTAATGAAAAACTGTTTTTT
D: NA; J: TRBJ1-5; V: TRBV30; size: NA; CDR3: CAWSGGLGGNQPQHF; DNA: TGTGCCTGGAGTGGGGGGCTAGGGGGCAATCAGCCCCAGCATTTT
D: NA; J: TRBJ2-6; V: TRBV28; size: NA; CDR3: CASTTQGAGANVLTF; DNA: TGTGCCAGCACCACACAGGGCGCAGGGGCCAACGTCCTGACTTTC
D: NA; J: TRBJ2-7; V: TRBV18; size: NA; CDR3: CASSPPGYEQYF; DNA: TGTGCCAGCTCACCCCCAGGTTACGAGCAGTACTTC